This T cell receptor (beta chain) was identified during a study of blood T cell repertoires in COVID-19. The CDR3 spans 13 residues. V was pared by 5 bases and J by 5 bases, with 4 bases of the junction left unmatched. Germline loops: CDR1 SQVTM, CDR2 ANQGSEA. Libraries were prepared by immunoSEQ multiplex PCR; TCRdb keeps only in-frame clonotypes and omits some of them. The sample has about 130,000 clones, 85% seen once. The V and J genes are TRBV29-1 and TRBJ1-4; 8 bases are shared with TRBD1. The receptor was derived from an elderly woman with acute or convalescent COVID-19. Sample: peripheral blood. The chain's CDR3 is CSVSRGPNEKLFF. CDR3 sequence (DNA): TGCAGCGTTTCCAGGGGGCCCAATGAAAAACTGTTTTTT.